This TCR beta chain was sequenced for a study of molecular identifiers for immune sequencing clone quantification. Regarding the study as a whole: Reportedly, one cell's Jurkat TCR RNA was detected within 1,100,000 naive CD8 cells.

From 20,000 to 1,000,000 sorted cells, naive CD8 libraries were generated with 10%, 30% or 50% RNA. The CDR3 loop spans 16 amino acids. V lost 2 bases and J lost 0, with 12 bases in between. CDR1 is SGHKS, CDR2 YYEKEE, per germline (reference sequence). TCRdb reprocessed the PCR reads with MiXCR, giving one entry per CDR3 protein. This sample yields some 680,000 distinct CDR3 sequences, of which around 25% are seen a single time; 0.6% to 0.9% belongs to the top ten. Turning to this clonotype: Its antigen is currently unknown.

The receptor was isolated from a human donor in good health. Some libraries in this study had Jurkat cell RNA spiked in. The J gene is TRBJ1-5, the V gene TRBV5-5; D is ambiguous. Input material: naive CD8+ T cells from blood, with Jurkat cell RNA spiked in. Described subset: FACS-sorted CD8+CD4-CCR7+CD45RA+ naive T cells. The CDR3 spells CASSFGGPYSNQPQHF. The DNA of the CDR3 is TGTGCCAGCAGCTTCGGAGGACCGTATAGCAATCAGCCCCAGCATTTT.